The T cell receptor beta chain under discussion was sequenced for a study of neurological immune-mediated disorders. This clonotype was seen many times. Its antigen is not known. 5'RACE with 10-nucleotide random UMIs generated the cDNA. TCRdb re-analysed the 5' RACE reads in MiXCR, keeping a single row per CDR3 protein. The sample includes about 59,000 distinct CDR3 sequences, about 13% seen only once; the top ten take about 10%. Trimming left V 0 bases short and J 4 bases short, with 8 bases between. The germline gives CDR1 SGHRS, CDR2 YFSETQ. The CDR3 consists of 15 residues. Study-wide results and caveats: None of the CDR3 amino acid sequences found in expanded clones was shared across subjects. This suggests that the TCR-beta repertoires were private in all groups. Patients with HTLV-1-associated myelopathy showed the most TCR clonal expansion. Those with multiple sclerosis showed the least, falling below healthy controls.

Sequencing used PBMCs. The sequence derives from a woman in her sixties or seventies with HTLV-1-associated myelopathy (HAM/TSP). This chain joins TRBV5-1 and TRBJ2-6; D may be TRBD2 (5 bases). In DNA form, the CDR3 reads TGCGCCAGCAGCTTGGTCGAGGGAGGGGCCAACGTCCTGACTTTC. Translating it yields CASSLVEGGANVLTF.